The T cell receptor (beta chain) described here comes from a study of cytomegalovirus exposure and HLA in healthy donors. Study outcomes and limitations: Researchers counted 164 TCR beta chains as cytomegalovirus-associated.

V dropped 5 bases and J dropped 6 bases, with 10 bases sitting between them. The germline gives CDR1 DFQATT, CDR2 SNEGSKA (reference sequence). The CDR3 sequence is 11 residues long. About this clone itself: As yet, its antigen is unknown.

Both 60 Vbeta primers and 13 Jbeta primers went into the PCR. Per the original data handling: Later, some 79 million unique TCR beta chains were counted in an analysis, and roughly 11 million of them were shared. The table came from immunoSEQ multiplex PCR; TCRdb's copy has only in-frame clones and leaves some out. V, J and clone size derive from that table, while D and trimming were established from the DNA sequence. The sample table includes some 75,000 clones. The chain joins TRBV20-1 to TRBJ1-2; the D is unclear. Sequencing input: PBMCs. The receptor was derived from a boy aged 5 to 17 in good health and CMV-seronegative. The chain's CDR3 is CSAGRFNGYTF. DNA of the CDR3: TGCAGTGCTGGCCGTTTTAATGGCTACACCTTC.